The next 30 T cell receptor beta chains were all read from a single sample in a study of blood T cells in healthy people across ages. Alongside a J-beta primer mix, a sample-barcoded 5' primer served in a second PCR lasting about 7 to 12 cycles. One entry per CDR3 protein results from TCRdb running MiXCR on the 5' RACE reads. The sample has around 800,000 distinct CDR3 sequences; about 48% are singletons. The sequenced sample was blood. These receptors originate from an elderly man in good health.

The chain is built from TRBV20-1 and TRBJ2-7; 7 nucleotides line up with TRBD2. Germline V CDR1 and CDR2: DFQATT, SNEGSKA (reference sequence). CDR3 length: 14 residues. Germline trimming cut 0 bases from V and 2 bases from J; bases unmatched to any gene: 4. In DNA, the CDR3 is TGCAGTGCTAGAGACGCGGGAGTCCCCTACGAGCAGTACTTC. This gives the protein CSARDAGVPYEQYF.

The chain recombines TRBV6-2 or TRBV6-3 with TRBJ2-5; 8 nucleotides align to TRBD1. J was trimmed by 5 bases and V by 7 bases; bases with no gene match: 12. Looked up from germline, CDR1 is MNHEY and CDR2 is SVGEGT. The CDR3 spans 15 residues. CDR3 sequence reads: CASMAWTGMMETQYF. CDR3 bases: TGTGCCAGCATGGCCTGGACAGGGATGATGGAGACCCAGTACTTC.

This chain links TRBV5-1 with TRBJ2-1; tentative D call: TRBD2 (6 bases). With the DNA end fitting TRBJ2-7 better, the J assignment may be wrong. Germline loops: CDR1 SGHRS, CDR2 YFSETQ. The CDR3 length is 14 residues. The CDR3: CASSSGDFLGEQYF. The CDR3 nucleotides are TGCGCCAGCAGCTCCGGGGACTTCCTTGGTGAGCAGTACTTC.

The chain couples TRBV6-6 to TRBJ2-2; D gene uncertain. Germline values: CDR1 MNHNY, CDR2 SVGAGI (reference sequence). The length of the CDR3 is 13 residues. With 4 bases removed from V and 8 bases from J, the gap between germline ends came to 11 bases. CDR3 sequence: CASSFRTLGELFF. The CDR3, as DNA: TGTGCCAGCAGTTTCCGGACGTTAGGGGAGCTGTTTTTT.

J is TRBJ1-1 and V is TRBV7-9, with D possibly TRBD1 on 5 matching bases. CDR3 size: 16 residues. Germline V gene data show CDR1 as SEHNR and CDR2 as FQNEAQ (reference sequence). V lost 5 bases to trimming and J lost 1 base, with 17 bases between them. CDR3 amino acids: CASSRLWGMANTEAFF. CDR3 nucleotides: TGTGCCAGCAGCCGCCTCTGGGGGATGGCGAACACTGAAGCTTTCTTT.

This clonotype has a handful of counts. The chain carries TRBV4-2 and TRBJ2-3; 8 nucleotides agree with TRBD2. Per the germline V gene, CDR1 is LGHNA and CDR2 is YNFKEQ. V gave up 0 bases and J gave up 2 bases; unmatched junction bases: 10. The CDR3 has 18 amino acids. CDR3 nucleotide sequence: TGTGCCAGCAGCCAAGATCGCCTAGCGGGTAACCCCACAGATACGCAGTATTTT. It is translated as CASSQDRLAGNPTDTQYF.

This clonotype was recorded only once. J is TRBJ2-7 and V is TRBV6-5; 10 bases fit TRBD2. Trimming at V came to 6 bases and at J to 2 bases, leaving 7 bases not matched to a gene. Germline V gives CDR1 MNHEY, CDR2 SVGAGI. There are 15 residues in the CDR3. CDR3 sequence (DNA): TGTGCCAGCAGGCTTAAGCGGGAGGGGGCCTACGAGCAGTACTTC. Encoded protein: CASRLKREGAYEQYF.

This chain uses TRBV29-1 with TRBJ2-1; D may match TRBD1 or TRBD2 (6 bases each). The CDR3 covers 11 residues. From germline, CDR1 is SQVTM and CDR2 ANQGSEA. V was pared by 4 bases and J by 9 bases, with 10 bases between. The CDR3: CSVVWGAEQFF. The CDR3, as DNA: TGCAGCGTTGTGTGGGGGGCTGAGCAGTTCTTC.

This chain joins TRBV5-1 and TRBJ2-2; 11 bases align to TRBD2. Losses at the gene ends were 4 bases for V and 5 bases for J; bases not matched to a gene: 10. Looked up from germline, CDR1 is SGHRS and CDR2 is YFSETQ. This CDR3 spans 17 amino acids. CDR3 region: CASSKTLAGDNTGELFF. Here the CDR3 DNA reads TGCGCCAGCAGCAAGACACTAGCGGGAGATAATACCGGGGAGCTGTTTTTT.

Only a few counts were recorded for this clonotype. The V call is TRBV29-1, the J call TRBJ1-1; TRBD1 matches 8 bases. This CDR3 has 14 residues. Per germline, CDR1 SQVTM and CDR2 ANQGSEA. Trimming at V came to 5 bases and at J to 4 bases, leaving 9 bases not matched to a gene. The CDR3 coding sequence is TGCAGCGTTACGGGACGGCAGGGGGCCACTGAAGCTTTCTTT. Translation: CSVTGRQGATEAFF.

The chain is built from TRBV20-1 and TRBJ2-4, with 8 bases matching TRBD2. The CDR3 sequence is 17 residues long. The V gene end was trimmed by 1 base and the J gene end by 6 bases; junction bases not matched to a gene: 14. In germline, CDR1 is DFQATT, CDR2 SNEGSKA (reference sequence). The CDR3 DNA sequence: TGCAGTGCTAGAGCGGGAGGGGGAAGCGGGCCGTTAAACATTCAGTACTTC. It translates to CSARAGGGSGPLNIQYF.

The gene calls are TRBV7-9 and TRBJ2-2, with D perhaps being TRBD1 or TRBD2 (5 bases each). This CDR3 is built from 16 residues. Looked up from germline, CDR1 is SEHNR and CDR2 is FQNEAQ (reference sequence). V lost 0 bases, J lost 0 bases, and 8 bases lay in between. The CDR3 region has the DNA TGTGCCAGCAGCTTAGCGAGAGGGGCGAACACCGGGGAGCTGTTTTTT. It is translated as CASSLARGANTGELFF.

This chain uses TRBV29-1 with TRBJ2-7, with TRBD1 identical over 8 bases. There are 12 residues in the CDR3. CDR1 is SQVTM and CDR2 is ANQGSEA in the germline V gene. J gave up 2 bases and V 7 bases, and 4 bases lay outside the gene matches. CDR3: CSAGGATYEQYF. The CDR3 DNA sequence: TGCAGCGCAGGGGGCGCGACCTACGAGCAGTACTTC.

The V and J genes are TRBV11-2 and TRBJ1-1; 8 bases agree with TRBD1. The CDR3 spans 14 residues. Per germline, CDR1 SGHAT and CDR2 FQNNGV. V shed 5 bases, J shed 3 bases, and the junction held 5 bases outside the gene matches. The CDR3 sequence is CASSPTGAHTEAFF. CDR3 sequence (DNA): TGTGCCAGCAGCCCGACAGGGGCTCACACTGAAGCTTTCTTT. Drawing the rest from reference TRBV11-2 and TRBJ1-1, the complete variable domain is EAGVAQSPRYKIIEKRQSVAFWCNPISGHATLYWYQQILGQGPKLLIQFQNNGVVDDSQLPKDRFSAERLKGVDSTLKIQPAKLEDSAVYLCASSPTGAHTEAFFGQGTRLTVV.

The chain carries TRBV2 and TRBJ1-2; D uncertain. Germline-derived CDR1 and CDR2 are SNHLY and FYNNEI. Trimming removed 6 bases from V and 4 bases from J, with 18 bases in between. The CDR3 is 15 residues long. Written as DNA, the CDR3 is TGTGCCAGCAGCTCCCGGGGAGACACCGCCTATGGCTACACCTTC. Translated: CASSSRGDTAYGYTF.

This chain connects TRBV21-1 to TRBJ2-1; the table assigns TRBD1, which was not confirmed against the DNA. TRBV21-1 is noted as a pseudogene. CDR3 size: 14 residues. In DNA form, the CDR3 reads TGTGCCGCCCGGGACAGGGGGCACTACAATGAGCAGTTCTTC. It translates to CAARDRGHYNEQFF.

This rearrangement joins TRBV10-3 to TRBJ2-7, with a tentative D call TRBD2 (6 bases). Germline V gene data show CDR1 as ENHRY and CDR2 as SYGVKD. V lost 0 bases, J lost 1 base, and 16 bases lay in between. The CDR3 extends over 17 amino acids. The CDR3 loop is CAISESGRLRGSYEQYF. The CDR3 bases are TGTGCCATCAGTGAGTCGGGACGACTACGGGGGTCCTACGAGCAGTACTTC.

V gene TRBV12-3 or TRBV12-4 combines with J gene TRBJ1-2; D gene uncertain. Trimming took off 6 bases at V and 6 bases at J, with 17 bases between the two ends. The length of the CDR3 is 14 residues. CDR3: CASSGGNSYDGYTF. The CDR3 coding sequence is TGTGCCAGCAGCGGAGGAAACTCCTATGATGGCTACACCTTC.

A few counts support this clonotype. This chain joins TRBV29-1 and TRBJ2-3; D not certain. V gave up 3 bases and J gave up 6 bases, with 13 bases separating them. Germline values: CDR1 SQVTM, CDR2 ANQGSEA. This CDR3 contains 13 residues. CDR3 loop: CSVDASLVDTQYF. CDR3 DNA: TGCAGCGTTGATGCTTCCTTGGTCGATACGCAGTATTTT.

The chain combines TRBV28 with TRBJ2-1, with 9 nucleotides matching TRBD1. The germline V gene has CDR1 MDHEN and CDR2 SYDVKM. J lost 1 base, V lost 8 bases, and 3 bases had no gene match. CDR3 size: 14 residues. CDR3 sequence reads: CASRGTGSYNEQFF. DNA for the CDR3: TGTGCCAGCCGCGGGACAGGGTCCTACAATGAGCAGTTCTTC.

The rearrangement uses TRBV2 and TRBJ2-7, with a weak D call TRBD1 (6 bases). The length of the CDR3 is 13 residues. Per germline, CDR1 SNHLY and CDR2 FYNNEI. V shed 6 bases and J shed 2 bases, with 11 bases lying between them. CDR3 nucleotides: TGTGCCAGCAGGGGGGCGTCGCCCTACGAGCAGTACTTC. It codes for CASRGASPYEQYF.

This clonotype came up a few times. This chain links TRBV3-1 with TRBJ1-2; no firm D call. The ends were cut back, 4 bases at V and 0 bases at J, with 21 bases in the middle. This CDR3 comprises 18 residues. The germline CDR1 and CDR2 sequences are LGHDT and YNNKEL (reference sequence). In DNA, the CDR3 is TGTGCCAGCAGCCCCAGCCCCAGCGGTGGCGGAGCTAACTATGGCTACACCTTC. This translates into CASSPSPSGGGANYGYTF.

This chain links TRBV27 with TRBJ1-6, with D perhaps matching TRBD1 (5 bases). Germline assignment: CDR1 MNHEY and CDR2 SMNVEV (reference sequence). This CDR3 contains 14 residues. V lost 3 bases and J 4 bases, leaving 7 bases between the germline ends. CDR3 protein: CASSLGPYNSPLHF. The CDR3 bases are TGTGCCAGCAGTTTGGGGCCTTATAATTCACCCCTCCACTTT.

The chain joins TRBV11-2 to TRBJ1-1, with TRBD1 matching 7 bases. J lost 4 bases, V lost 5 bases, and 10 bases had no gene match. Looked up from germline, CDR1 is SGHAT and CDR2 is FQNNGV. The CDR3 has 15 amino acids. CDR3 bases: TGTGCCAGCAGCCCACGCCCGGGACAGATCACTGAAGCTTTCTTT. Translation: CASSPRPGQITEAFF.

This rearrangement joins TRBV6-5 to TRBJ2-7, with TRBD1 matching 11 bases. In germline, CDR1 is MNHEY, CDR2 SVGAGI. CDR3 size: 14 residues. Trimming took 10 bases from V and 4 from J; bases not matched to a gene: 9. CDR3 DNA: TGTGCCACCAGCCCCGGGACAGGGGGGTACGAGCAGTACTTC. This sequence encodes CATSPGTGGYEQYF.

This chain connects TRBV27 to TRBJ2-5; no reliable D call. TRBJ2-7 explains the end of the DNA better; the J call may be wrong. The CDR3 consists of 12 residues. Germline loops: CDR1 MNHEY, CDR2 SMNVEV (reference sequence). The CDR3 nucleotides are TGTGCCAGCAGTTCCTACAGTGGCGAGCAGTACTTC. It translates to CASSSYSGEQYF.

The chain joins TRBV2 to TRBJ1-5; 12 bases agree with TRBD1. The CDR3 sequence is 17 residues long. V lost 5 bases to trimming and J lost 7 bases; unmatched junction nucleotides: 12. Germline CDR1 reads SNHLY; CDR2 reads FYNNEI. In DNA form, the CDR3 reads TGTGCCAGCAGTTCAACTGCGGGACAGGGGGCCGGACAGCCCCAGCATTTT. Translation: CASSSTAGQGAGQPQHF.

Comments on this clonotype: The germline gene is not matched at one end of the junction; a read error may be the cause. V gene TRBV10-3 combines with J gene TRBJ2-3; 7 nucleotides align to TRBD2. The CDR3 consists of 16 residues. CDR1 and CDR2 (germline): ENHRY, SYGVKD. CDR3 sequence reads: CAISASLPTSTDTRYF. The CDR3 DNA is TGTGCCATCAGTGCATCGCTGCCGACTAGCACAGATACGCGGTATTTT.

This clonotype showed up just a few times. The chain recombines TRBV7-2 with TRBJ2-7, with 9 nucleotides matching TRBD2. Germline V gene sequence: CDR1 SGHTA, CDR2 FQGNSA. Trimming took 2 bases from V and 2 from J; bases not matched to a gene: 4. The length of the CDR3 is 15 residues. CDR3 in amino acids: CASSLSASGTYEQYF. The CDR3 region has the DNA TGTGCCAGCAGCTTATCCGCTAGCGGGACCTACGAGCAGTACTTC.

The V call is TRBV7-6, the J call TRBJ1-1; D gene ambiguous. The CDR3 is 13 residues long. Germline V CDR1 and CDR2: SGHVS, FNYEAQ. Trimming removed 1 base from V and 4 bases from J, with 7 bases in between. DNA of the CDR3: TGTGCCAGCAGCTTAGTCGTCAGCACTGAAGCTTTCTTT. It specifies CASSLVVSTEAFF.